The 6 T cell receptor beta chains listed next were all sequenced from one sample in a study of blood T cell repertoires in COVID-19. Libraries were prepared by immunoSEQ multiplex PCR; TCRdb keeps only in-frame clonotypes and omits some of them. The sample contains some 350,000 clones, around 91% of which appear only once. Sequenced material: PBMCs or T cells enriched from blood (not recorded which). The source of these receptors is a man younger than 30 who had recovered from COVID-19.

The chain employs TRBV5-1 and TRBJ2-1; TRBD2 might be the D (6 bases). Germline CDR1 and CDR2: SGHRS and YFSETQ. The V end lost 0 bases, the J end lost 6 bases, and 19 bases lay between the germline ends. This CDR3 region has 17 residues. The CDR3 loop reads CASSLAGTLANFNEQFF. In DNA form, the CDR3 reads TGCGCCAGCAGCTTGGCCGGTACCCTAGCGAACTTCAATGAGCAGTTCTTC.

This chain joins TRBV2 and TRBJ2-5; the D gene is possibly TRBD1 (6 bases). This CDR3 has 15 residues. CDR1 and CDR2 from the germline V gene are SNHLY and FYNNEI. The ends were cut back, 5 bases at V and 5 bases at J, with 18 bases in the middle. DNA for the CDR3: TGTGCCAGCAGTAAACAGGGCACAGGTCGGGAGACCCAGTACTTC. Protein sequence: CASSKQGTGRETQYF.

The V gene is TRBV24-1, the J gene TRBJ2-1; 7 bases agree with TRBD1. This CDR3 region has 16 residues. V shed 3 bases, J shed 2 bases, and the junction held 6 bases outside the gene matches. CDR1 and CDR2 (germline): KGHDR, SFDVKD. CDR3 protein: CATSDGDRAPYNEQFF. CDR3 sequence (DNA): TGTGCCACCAGTGATGGCGACAGGGCCCCCTACAATGAGCAGTTCTTC.

The V and J genes are TRBV6-6 and TRBJ1-3, with D unresolved. V dropped 6 bases and J dropped 1 base, with 10 bases sitting between them. Per germline, CDR1 MNHNY and CDR2 SVGAGI (reference sequence). The CDR3 covers 14 residues. CDR3 sequence reads: CASRMEGSGNTIYF. The CDR3 bases are TGTGCCAGCAGGATGGAGGGATCTGGAAACACCATATATTTT.

The CDR3 is CASSPGAGAGYTF. The CDR3 coding sequence is TGTGCCAGCAGCCCGGGTGCGGGAGCTGGCTACACCTTC. The rearrangement uses TRBV7-3 and TRBJ1-2, with D hard to call. The CDR3 covers 13 residues. Germline lookup yields CDR1 SGHTA and CDR2 FQGTGA. V was trimmed by 5 bases and J by 7 bases, leaving 14 bases between them. The variable domain in full, with the rest retrieved from reference TRBV7-3 and TRBJ1-2, is GAGVSQTPSNKVTEKGKYVELRCDPISGHTALYWYRQSLGQGPEFLIYFQGTGAADDSGLPNDRFFAVRPEGSVSTLKIQRTERGDSAVYLCASSPGAGAGYTFGSGTRLTVV.

CDR3 loop: CASSIRRGDSNQPQHF. CDR3 bases: TGTGCCAGCAGCATACGACGCGGGGACAGCAATCAGCCCCAGCATTTT. The J gene is TRBJ1-5, the V gene TRBV28; D is possibly TRBD1 (5 bases). The CDR3 covers 16 residues. CDR1 is MDHEN and CDR2 is SYDVKM in the germline V gene. With 6 bases removed from V and 1 base from J, the gap between germline ends came to 16 bases.